This T cell receptor (beta chain) derives from a study of cytomegalovirus exposure and HLA in healthy donors (dated by TCRdb to about 2017). Study-level background: According to an earlier analysis of a few hundred of the donors, about 179 million T cells yielded roughly 100 million unique TCR beta sequences and around 300 Gb of sequence data. The study profiled the T cell repertoires of some 610 subjects by immunosequencing and related them to cytomegalovirus serostatus. A later genetic analysis used genome-wide SNP genotypes for about 65% of the roughly 700 donors, treating that subset as a discovery cohort. The genetic ancestry cluster associated with self-reported Caucasian donors included over 65% of the 300 to 400 genotyped donors. The number of donors typed differed by locus, with 629-630 for A, B, C, DRB1 and DQB1, roughly 550 for DQA1, 600 to 610 for DPA1, and about 450 for DPB1. About 300 gigabases of sequencing data and approximately 84 million unique TCR sequences were included in an early release covering around 600 HLA-typed donors. Rather than drawing on any new phenotypic data, the later analysis identified candidate immune exposures from TCR beta sequences and the way those sequences occurred across donors. Both class I and class II loci were covered by HLA typing, at four-digit resolution. Among almost 400 genotyped donors of the cohort, an average of about 240,000 unique TCR beta nucleotide sequences were sequenced per donor, roughly 18% of them non-productive. A later analysis re-analyzed previously published TCR beta repertoires from 500 to 700 donors and added high-resolution HLA genotyping to study TCR occurrence patterns. The aim of the study was to test whether cataloging public T cell receptors could identify signatures of past pathogen exposure. High-throughput TCR immunosequencing, statistical association of individual TCRs with disease status, and machine learning were combined to predict cytomegalovirus infection status. All discovery cohort repertoires had been generated using a single sequencing platform. Several DR-DQ haplotypes were handled as single units for association and clustering, since linkage in the cohort was strong. Alongside the repertoire data, information on donor age, sex, ethnicity and CMV serostatus was compiled. Along with the roughly 700-subject first cohort, a separate validation cohort of around 110 different subjects was used. In an earlier analysis of several hundred of the donors, high-throughput TCR beta sequencing was used to judge whether each TCR beta V gene segment behaved as functional or pseudogenic. What the work shows at the level of the full study, not this receptor alone: Roughly uniform sequencing depth across donors was assumed in presence/absence analyses, although this assumption may not hold. A later analysis found that most CMV-associated TCR beta chains appeared HLA-restricted, with HLA associations seemingly driven largely by CMV exposure. The earlier analysis of fewer than 750 of the donors excluded some 16 rarely observed V segments, including chromosome 9 orphons, because counts were too low. In a later genetic analysis, a missense DCLRE1C variant was associated with V-gene and J-gene trimming of TCR beta chains, and the association was replicated in an independent cohort. Compared with the approximately 700-donor mean, donors in an Asian-associated ancestry cluster had fewer N-insertions in productive TCRs, according to a later genetic analysis. A few of the identified cytomegalovirus-associated TCR beta chains were confirmed in vitro to be specific for cytomegalovirus antigens. In a later analysis, TCR association rates were found to vary across HLA loci, with the most associated TCRs seen for DRB1 alleles and the fewest for HLA-C alleles. According to the authors, the approach could potentially be generalized to other disease states and immunological phenotypes. A further reported finding was that TCR beta sequences accurately predicted the HLA-A and HLA-B alleles for most subjects in the first cohort. The classifier was reported to diagnose cytomegalovirus status with high specificity and sensitivity in both the original cohort and the validation cohort. A later analysis reported that several top co-occurrence clusters appeared linked to parvovirus B19, influenza, CMV and Epstein-Barr virus. The only immune exposure information available for the cohort was CMV serostatus. Correlated functional status among segregating V segments might be attributable to linkage disequilibrium, but an unknown experimental factor could not be ruled out. Most TCR sequences were observed very rarely across donors, whereas some public TCRs were present in many individuals. The 87-base-pair reads could not distinguish some IMGT-functional V segments, including TRBV6-2 and TRBV6-3, so those segments were excluded. Assigning TCR associations to individual alleles was difficult when HLA alleles, especially DR and DQ, strongly co-occurred. A total of 150 to 200 TCR beta chains were listed by the study as associated with cytomegalovirus. The sequencing pipeline was judged likely to have produced a cluster of highly shared sequence variants as a technical artifact. Only TCR beta chains were sequenced in this cohort, and the absence of alpha or paired-chain data limited detectable features. In an earlier analysis of roughly 560 of the donors, most TCR beta V segments were observed in productive rearrangements about 90% or about 30% of the time, broadly matching IMGT annotations. Because HLA typing was missing for some donors at each locus, association tests included only the typed subset. In a later analysis, around 17,000 TCR beta sequences were associated with specific HLA alleles at a false discovery rate of 0.05. A later analysis found that HLA-associated TCR beta chains were more clonally expanded and had lower generation probabilities than equally common non-associated chains.

On this clone itself: Its antigen is unknown. No per-base quality is available; no much larger clone lies one base away.

The cohort consisted of 650 to 700 healthy bone marrow donors. All cohort members were sampled while nominally healthy, although unrecorded immune exposures were likely present. The donor tested CMV seronegative and was one of the 352 seronegative cohort members. Each donor provided a peripheral blood sample, and peripheral blood mononuclear cells were used for TCR beta sequencing. The Qiagen DNeasy Blood Extraction Kit was used to extract genomic DNA from the blood cell samples. Libraries came from the immunoSEQ multiplex PCR assay. The multiplex PCR relied on a mix of 60 forward primers for TCR Vbeta segments and 13 reverse primers for TCR Jbeta segments. The CDR3 region of rearranged TCR beta genes was amplified from genomic DNA by a multiplex PCR assay. Amplified TCR beta libraries were sequenced as 87-base-pair reads on the Illumina HiSeq System. Per the original workflow: A later analysis counted approximately 74 million unique TCR beta chains across the 550 to 800 repertoires, and some 11 million of these chains were shared by at least two donors. To remove PCR and sequencing errors, raw reads were error-corrected and collapsed into unique sequences using a nearest-neighbor algorithm that merged closely related sequences. Alignment of CDR3 sequences to IMGT reference sequences was used to assign V, D and J gene segments. For a sequence to be retained, a match of at least six nucleotides was required to both a V gene segment and a J gene segment. Rearrangements were classified as productive when the CDR3 lacked stop codons and remained in frame with V and J, and all other rearrangements were classified as non-productive. CDR3 was defined by IMGT convention, running from the second conserved V-encoded cysteine to the conserved J-encoded phenylalanine. The earlier analysis of some 580 of the donors excluded any sequence lacking an unambiguous match to a single V gene segment. In an earlier analysis of 587 of the donors, V segments were called functional above 56.7% productive rearrangements and were called segregating when the between-donor standard deviation exceeded 5%. A statistical classification framework was built to diagnose cytomegalovirus status from the catalog of TCR beta chain sequences. V and J gene assignment, in a later analysis, came from comparing TCR nucleotide sequences with IMGT/GENE-DB human TR gene sequences. Using the TCRdist pipeline, a later analysis assigned CDR3 sequences along with most-parsimonious VDJ recombination scenarios. In a later analysis, every TCR beta chain was defined by the combination of its CDR3 amino acid sequence and its V-gene family, and reads without a unique V-gene family were dropped. In a later analysis, 450 to 600 highly shared, low-generation-probability nucleotide sequences were removed to address suspected cross-contamination and a sequencing artifact. In a later analysis, a clonal expansion index was calculated for each public chain from normalized within-repertoire ranks of inferred template counts. In a later analysis, generation probabilities were computed using a VDJ recombination model fitted to out-of-frame rearrangements, and the results were checked against IGoR. Hypergeometric tests were used in a later analysis to score TCR-TCR, TCR-HLA and TCR-CMV co-occurrence, with a repertoire-size bias correction applied to the TCR pairs. In a later analysis, false discovery rates were estimated by permuting HLA or CMV assignments 20 times. In a later analysis, co-occurring TCRs were grouped with DBSCAN, and TCRdist sequence similarity was added when clustering was performed within HLA-allele-positive subsets. For co-occurrence clustering, repertoires with fewer than 30,000 or more than 120,000 public chains were excluded, along with a handful of repertoires with anomalous nucleotide sharing. In its TCRdb copy, this immuneACCESS table keeps in-frame sequences only and misses some clones. Where compared with another copy, unresolved V genes explain less than half of these, and the others have no known cause. From that table come the V and J calls and clone size; the DNA was used to work out D and trimming. The sample includes 150,000 to 160,000 clones, with around 70% observed a single time. The ten biggest clones cover under 2.5% of the sample.

CDR1 and CDR2 are read off the germline V gene (reference sequence) as LNHDA and SQIVND. V is cut by 4 bases and J by 7 bases, and the space between the germline ends is 4 bases. The CDR3 measures 11 amino acids from cysteine to phenylalanine. Only the CDR3 region is kept as DNA, spanning 33 bases read in frame from base 1. The receptor's source is a man aged 25-45 years in good health and CMV-seronegative. This sequence uses TRBV19 and TRBJ2-2; the D gene is unclear. Material for sequencing was PBMCs. The CDR3 protein: CASSNSGELFF. The DNA sequence is as follows: TGTGCCAGTAGTAATAGCGGGGAGCTGTTTTTT.